This TCR beta chain was obtained from a study of T cells in Graves' hyperthyroidism and ophthalmopathy. On the study more broadly: Staff took peripheral blood when the initial diagnosis was made, before any treatment began.

Of note for this clonotype: What it binds is unknown.

TCR beta CDR3 region amplification was performed from RNA transcripts. Researchers ran a first-round RT-PCR on the TCR CDR3 using the HTBI primer set. One entry per CDR3 protein results from TCRdb running MiXCR on the multiplex PCR reads. In the table there are 750,000 to 900,000 distinct CDR3 sequences, 35% to 45% of which are singletons. Whole-study results and caveats: A model built on 13 V-J features separated ophthalmopathy from stable hyperthyroidism. Model output signaled ophthalmopathy a median around 6.9 months ahead of onset. Blood samples included most of the expanded thyroid clonotypes exceeding 0.001.

Germline-derived CDR1 and CDR2 are SGHVS and FQNEAQ. The CDR3 loop spans 15 amino acids. Trimming stripped 2 bases from V and 1 base from J, with 11 bases between. The receptor comes from a man younger than 35 with Graves' hyperthyroidism. This chain connects TRBV7-8 to TRBJ1-1; D uncertain. Sequencing was carried out using blood. The DNA for the CDR3 is TGTGCCAGCAGCTTATCGGTGTATGGGAACACTGAAGCTTTCTTT. This encodes CASSLSVYGNTEAFF.